A selection of T cell receptor beta chains follows, all from one sample in a study of blood T cells in healthy people across ages. TCRdb fed the 5' RACE reads into MiXCR, producing one record per CDR3 protein. This table has 1,100,000 or so distinct CDR3 sequences, more than 35% appearing once. Sequencing was carried out using blood. All receptors come from a woman aged 55-75 years in good health. Both conserved end residues are part of each CDR3. The D gene is left open where the match is weak. The size of a clone is reported for some rows only, either as once, few or many, or as a class for expanded clones.

TRBV7-6	TRBJ2-1	16	TRBD2	NA	TGTGCCAGCAGCCCCTACCGGGGGGGCTCCTACAATGAGCAGTTCTTC	CASSPYRGGSYNEQFF
TRBV28	TRBJ2-7	16	TRBD2	NA	TGTGCCAGCCCTGGGAAAGCGGGAGAAAGGTCCTACGAGCAGTACTTC	CASPGKAGERSYEQYF
TRBV24-1	TRBJ2-1	15	NA	NA	TGTGCCACCAGTGATAGGGACTCGCCTTGGAATGGGCAGTTCTTC	CATSDRDSPWNGQFF
TRBV20-1	TRBJ2-5	11	NA	NA	TGCAGTGCTAGCAGGGATGAGACCCAGTACTTC	CSASRDETQYF
TRBV30	TRBJ2-7	15	NA	NA	TGTGCCTGGAGTCTGTATGGGACTCCCCCCTACGAGCAGTACTTC	CAWSLYGTPPYEQYF
TRBV20-1	TRBJ2-4	15	TRBD2	few	TGCAGTGCTATCGGGGGGAACTTAGCCAAAAACATTCAGTACTTC	CSAIGGNLAKNIQYF
TRBV6-6	TRBJ2-1	16	TRBD2	few	TGTGCCAGCAGTTCTAGCGGGGCCAGCTCCTACAATGAGCAGTTCTTC	CASSSSGASSYNEQFF
TRBV9	TRBJ2-3	14	NA	NA	TGTGCCAGCAGCGGGAGACCAGCTGCAGATACGCAGTATTTT	CASSGRPAADTQYF
TRBV15	TRBJ2-7	18	NA	NA	TGTGCCACCAGCAGCTCACGGTTAGGGCGGAAAAGCTCCTACGAGCAGTACTTC	CATSSSRLGRKSSYEQYF
TRBV7-9	TRBJ1-6	14	NA	few	TGTGCCAGCAGCTACCCCGGGACTAGTTCACCCCTCCACTTT	CASSYPGTSSPLHF